Shown below are 28 T cell receptor beta chains from a single sample sequenced in a study of blood T cell repertoires in COVID-19. Profiled with immunoSEQ multiplex PCR; TCRdb holds only in-frame clones, not every one. The table shows some 59,000 clones, with over 60% occurring only once. The sample consisted of peripheral blood. Every receptor here comes from a man aged 25-40 years with COVID-19, enrolled during active disease.

The rearrangement uses TRBV7-3 and TRBJ1-2; 7 nucleotides align to TRBD1. This CDR3 comprises 14 residues. J lost 6 bases, V lost 0 bases, and 4 bases had no gene match. The germline V gene has CDR1 SGHTA and CDR2 FQGTGA. This CDR3 reads CASSLTVTGDGYTF. The CDR3 bases are TGTGCCAGCAGCTTAACGGTCACAGGGGATGGCTACACCTTC.

V gene TRBV4-2 combines with J gene TRBJ2-2; 11 bases map to TRBD2. Losses at the gene ends were 0 bases for V and 4 bases for J; bases not matched to a gene: 4. The CDR3 has 17 amino acids. Per the germline V gene, CDR1 is LGHNA and CDR2 is YNFKEQ. This CDR3 reads CASSQDPLAGGTGELFF. The CDR3 DNA reads TGTGCCAGCAGCCAAGACCCCCTAGCGGGAGGCACCGGGGAGCTGTTTTTT.

This chain joins TRBV12-5 and TRBJ2-7; TRBD2 matches 7 bases. Germline trimming cut 4 bases from V and 2 bases from J; bases unmatched to any gene: 8. From germline, CDR1 is LGHNT and CDR2 FRNRAP. The CDR3 covers 15 residues. The CDR3, as DNA: TGTGCTAGTGGTTACAGGCGGGAGCGCACCTACGAGCAGTACTTC. Translated, it gives CASGYRRERTYEQYF.

This chain joins TRBV7-9 and TRBJ2-1; TRBD2 aligns across 7 bases. Germline loops: CDR1 SEHNR, CDR2 FQNEAQ (reference sequence). The CDR3 sequence is 17 residues long. J was trimmed by 6 bases and V by 5 bases; bases with no gene match: 16. The DNA of the CDR3 is TGTGCCAGCAGCCTTGGACTAGGAGGGAAGCTGGGCAATGAGCAGTTCTTC. This sequence encodes CASSLGLGGKLGNEQFF.

The rearrangement links TRBV4-2 to TRBJ2-7, with D perhaps TRBD2 (7 bases). From germline, CDR1 is LGHNA and CDR2 YNFKEQ. The V and J ends lost 6 bases and 3 bases respectively, with 18 bases between them. The CDR3 runs 15 residues. The chain's CDR3 is CASRATGRGLYEQYF. CDR3 in DNA: TGTGCCAGCAGGGCGACGGGGCGGGGGCTCTACGAGCAGTACTTC.

This CDR3 reads CASSLQGLSGNTIYF. CDR3 in DNA: TGCGCCAGCAGCTTACAGGGGCTCTCTGGAAACACCATATATTTT. V gene TRBV5-1 combines with J gene TRBJ1-3; 7 nucleotides match TRBD1. The germline V gene encodes CDR1 SGHRS and CDR2 YFSETQ. Trimming at V came to 2 bases and at J to 0 bases, leaving 2 bases not matched to a gene. The length of the CDR3 is 15 residues. The full variable domain, completed using reference TRBV5-1 and TRBJ1-3, is KAGVTQTPRYLIKTRGQQVTLSCSPISGHRSVSWYQQTPGQGLQFLFEYFSETQRNKGNFPGRFSGRQFSNSRSEMNVSTLELGDSALYLCASSLQGLSGNTIYFGEGSWLTVV.

The chain recombines TRBV5-6 with TRBJ2-5; 11 bases line up with TRBD2. Trimming cost V 6 bases and J 2 bases; bases outside gene matches: 9. This CDR3 is built from 16 residues. CDR1 is SGHDT, CDR2 YYEEEE, per germline. The CDR3 is CASTSGGQARQETQYF. In nucleotides, the CDR3 is TGTGCCAGCACTAGCGGGGGGCAAGCGAGGCAAGAGACCCAGTACTTC. The full variable domain, in which reference TRBV5-6 and TRBJ2-5 provide the parts outside the CDR3, is DAGVTQSPTHLIKTRGQQVTLRCSPKSGHDTVSWYQQALGQGPQFIFQYYEEEERQRGNFPDRFSGHQFPNYSSELNVNALLLGDSALYLCASTSGGQARQETQYFGPGTRLLVL.

This clone was seen a single time. The chain employs TRBV28 and TRBJ2-5; D gene ambiguous. V lost 3 bases, J lost 6 bases, and 14 bases lay in between. The CDR3 is 14 residues long. Germline V lookup: CDR1 MDHEN, CDR2 SYDVKM. The CDR3 bases are TGTGCCAGCAGTTTCGGTACCAATTCCCAGACCCAGTACTTC. This codes for CASSFGTNSQTQYF.

This rearrangement joins TRBV7-8 to TRBJ2-1; 9 nucleotides line up with TRBD2. The CDR3 has 17 amino acids. J lost 8 bases, V lost 5 bases, and 16 bases had no gene match. CDR1 is SGHVS and CDR2 is FQNEAQ in the germline V gene. The CDR3 bases are TGTGCCAGCAGCCTAGGTTGGCGGGAGGGCCCTTCAGATGAGCAGTTCTTC. It specifies CASSLGWREGPSDEQFF.

This chain connects TRBV29-1 to TRBJ1-3; D is possibly TRBD1 (6 bases). The CDR3 has 14 residues. V was trimmed by 7 bases and J by 2 bases, leaving 15 bases between them. Germline V lookup: CDR1 SQVTM, CDR2 ANQGSEA. CDR3 residues: CSDRDPAPGNTIYF. Here the CDR3 DNA reads TGCAGCGACAGGGACCCCGCTCCTGGAAACACCATATATTTT.

V is TRBV6-6 and J is TRBJ1-5; 7 bases agree with TRBD1. J was trimmed by 3 bases and V by 5 bases; bases with no gene match: 10. CDR3 length equals 16 residues. Germline assignment: CDR1 MNHNY and CDR2 SVGAGI (reference sequence). The chain's CDR3 is CASSRQGGYDNQPQHF. CDR3 bases: TGTGCCAGCAGTCGACAGGGAGGTTATGACAATCAGCCCCAGCATTTT.

DNA for the CDR3: TGTGCCAGCAGCTTAGCAGCTAGCGGGGGCCCAATCTCCTACGAGCAGTACTTC. Translated: CASSLAASGGPISYEQYF. The chain joins TRBV7-2 to TRBJ2-7, with TRBD2 identical over 10 bases. V gave up 0 bases and J gave up 0 bases; unmatched junction bases: 8. This CDR3 is 18 amino acids long. CDR1 SGHTA and CDR2 FQGNSA come from the germline V gene.

The chain couples TRBV2 to TRBJ2-1; D remains unclear. V was shortened by 8 bases and J by 8 bases, with 16 bases between the two germline ends. Germline V CDR1 and CDR2: SNHLY, FYNNEI. CDR3 size: 13 residues. CDR3 amino acids: CASRFTVFDEQFF. The DNA of the CDR3 is TGTGCCAGCCGGTTTACGGTCTTTGATGAGCAGTTCTTC.

V is TRBV29-1 and J is TRBJ1-1; weak D call: TRBD1 (5 bases). V lost 6 bases and J 4 bases, leaving 15 bases between the germline ends. Germline CDR1 SQVTM, CDR2 ANQGSEA. The CDR3 is 13 residues long. CDR3: CSVRAQGRTEAFF. DNA of the CDR3: TGCAGCGTCAGAGCGCAGGGTCGCACTGAAGCTTTCTTT.

This chain connects TRBV27 to TRBJ2-7; 7 bases agree with TRBD2. Per the germline V gene, CDR1 is MNHEY and CDR2 is SMNVEV (reference sequence). CDR3 length: 14 amino acids. V shed 3 bases, J shed 4 bases, and the junction held 6 bases outside the gene matches. This chain's CDR3 is CASSFSGGRYEQYF. CDR3 sequence (DNA): TGTGCCAGCAGTTTCTCGGGCGGGAGATACGAGCAGTACTTC.

This rearrangement joins TRBV30 to TRBJ2-1; the D gene is possibly TRBD2 (6 bases). The CDR3 spans 14 residues. V lost 3 bases and J lost 3, with 12 bases in between. The germline V gene has CDR1 GTSNPN and CDR2 SVGIG (reference sequence). The CDR3 reads CAWRTAGGYNEQFF. The CDR3 coding sequence is TGTGCCTGGAGGACTGCCGGGGGCTACAATGAGCAGTTCTTC. The entire variable domain, with the rest obtained from reference TRBV30 and TRBJ2-1, is as follows: SQTIHQWPATLVQPVGSPLSLECTVEGTSNPNLYWYRQAAGRGLQLLFYSVGIGQISSEVPQNLSASRPQDRQFILSSKKLLLSDSGFYLCAWRTAGGYNEQFFGPGTRLTVL.

The rearrangement uses TRBV6-6 and TRBJ2-6; 8 positions agree with TRBD1. Germline loops: CDR1 MNHNY, CDR2 SVGAGI (reference sequence). This CDR3 comprises 16 residues. V dropped 6 bases and J dropped 2; count of bases not matched to a gene: 6. CDR3 in DNA: TGTGCCAGCAGACTTTCAGGGGGCGCTGGGGCCAACGTCCTGACTTTC. Encoded protein: CASRLSGGAGANVLTF.

The rearrangement links TRBV7-9 to TRBJ2-7; 9 nucleotides align to TRBD2. The V gene's germline CDR1 is SEHNR and CDR2 FQNEAQ (reference sequence). The CDR3 spans 14 residues. V shed 4 bases and J 3 bases; nucleotides not matched to a gene: 4. CDR3 DNA sequence: TGTGCCAGCAGCTCCTCTAGCGGGAACTACGAGCAGTACTTC. Its protein product is CASSSSSGNYEQYF.

The V and J genes are TRBV7-9 and TRBJ1-1, with TRBD1 identical over 9 bases. The V and J ends lost 6 bases and 5 bases, in that order; junction bases with no gene match: 7. Germline V gene data show CDR1 as SEHNR and CDR2 as FQNEAQ (reference sequence). The CDR3 contains 14 residues. CDR3 in amino acids: CASRQTGGATEAFF. The CDR3, as DNA: TGTGCCAGCAGACAGACAGGGGGTGCAACTGAAGCTTTCTTT.

The CDR3 loop is CASSVGTSQGQRGEKLFF. The CDR3 DNA is TGTGCCAGCAGCGTAGGGACCTCCCAGGGGCAGCGGGGTGAAAAACTGTTTTTT. This chain connects TRBV9 to TRBJ1-4; D might be TRBD1 (6 bases). V lost 0 bases to trimming and J lost 7 bases, with 22 bases between them. Germline V lookup: CDR1 SGDLS, CDR2 YYNGEE. The CDR3 runs 18 residues.

The chain is built from TRBV2 and TRBJ1-5, with D maybe TRBD1 (6 bases). Germline assignment: CDR1 SNHLY and CDR2 FYNNEI. The CDR3 spans 15 residues. V was clipped by 11 bases and J by 1 base, with 18 bases between them. CDR3 loop: CAGNGGAGSNQPQHF. The CDR3 nucleotides are TGTGCCGGAAACGGGGGGGCAGGGAGCAATCAGCCCCAGCATTTT.

In its sample, this clone was seen a few times. This rearrangement joins TRBV12-3 or TRBV12-4 to TRBJ1-5; unclear D gene. The CDR3 consists of 13 residues. V lost 6 bases, J lost 0 bases, and 6 bases lay in between. CDR3: CASRRDSNQPQHF. The CDR3 nucleotides are TGTGCCAGCAGACGCGATAGCAATCAGCCCCAGCATTTT.

This chain connects TRBV18 to TRBJ1-3; 9 bases map to TRBD1. The ends lost 3 bases at V and 4 bases at J; junction bases unmatched: 7. CDR3 length: 16 residues. Germline V lookup: CDR1 KGHSH, CDR2 LQKENI. CDR3 loop: CASSPSGTGLGNTIYF. In DNA form, the CDR3 reads TGTGCCAGCTCACCGTCCGGGACAGGGCTGGGAAACACCATATATTTT.

In DNA form, the CDR3 reads TGTGCCAGCAGCCGACCGAGCGGGGCCTCCTACGAGCAGTACTTC. This gives the protein CASSRPSGASYEQYF. The V call is TRBV3-1 (or the pseudogene TRBV3-2), the J call TRBJ2-7, with 7 bases that match TRBD2. Looked up from germline, CDR1 is LGHDT and CDR2 is YNNKEL (reference sequence). This CDR3 is built from 15 residues. J lost 0 bases, V lost 4 bases, and 6 bases had no gene match.

The chain recombines TRBV6-5 with TRBJ2-7; no clear D gene. The germline gives CDR1 MNHEY, CDR2 SVGAGI. The length of the CDR3 is 12 residues. The V gene lost 7 bases and the J gene lost 11 bases, with 18 bases spanning the gap. CDR3 coding DNA: TGTGCCAGCACCCAACTACAAGGTCATGAGTACTTC. Translating it yields CASTQLQGHEYF.

This clone was seen a handful of times. The chain couples TRBV10-3 to TRBJ1-5; D call uncertain. Germline loops: CDR1 ENHRY, CDR2 SYGVKD. This CDR3 has 12 amino acids. V was cut by 0 bases and J by 7 bases, with 4 bases left in between. CDR3 sequence (DNA): TGTGCCATCAGTGAGTCGGGCCAGCCCCAGCATTTT. Translating gives CAISESGQPQHF.

DNA of the CDR3: TGTGCCAGCAGCTCCAGGTGGGGACAGTCTGCTGGCTACACCTTC. Protein product: CASSSRWGQSAGYTF. V is TRBV7-2 and J is TRBJ1-2; 7 bases align to TRBD1. This CDR3 is 15 amino acids long. The V gene end was trimmed by 4 bases and the J gene end by 7 bases; junction bases not matched to a gene: 12. The germline CDR1 and CDR2 sequences are SGHTA and FQGNSA.

The chain uses TRBV7-9 and TRBJ1-4; TRBD1 aligns across 8 bases. The CDR3 is 15 amino acids. J lost 3 bases, V lost 4 bases, and 4 bases had no gene match. Per the germline V gene, CDR1 is SEHNR and CDR2 is FQNEAQ (reference sequence). CDR3 region: CASSSGQGANEKLFF. CDR3 nucleotide sequence: TGTGCCAGCAGCTCCGGACAGGGAGCTAATGAAAAACTGTTTTTT.